This TCR beta chain was sequenced during a study of blood T cell repertoires in COVID-19. Study-level information: Samples came from the United States, Italy and Spain, spanning acute and convalescent COVID-19.

How the authors handled the data: Nucleated cell counts were estimated from reference gene primer amplification. Here immunoSEQ multiplex PCR was the method, and the copy in TCRdb shows in-frame clones only, minus some. The D gene and trimming were derived from the DNA, and the V and J assignments and clone size from that table. In the table there are more than 250,000 clones, roughly 86% of which are singletons. All recovered Cohort 3 donors got two negative PCRs, got clearance, or saw symptom resolution. Sequenced material: PBMCs or T cells enriched from blood (not recorded which). This TCR was sampled from a young woman who had recovered from COVID-19.

The CDR3 protein is CASSETSGGVDTQYF. The CDR3 bases are TGTGCCAGTAGTGAGACTAGCGGGGGCGTAGATACGCAGTATTTT. The V call is TRBV19, the J call TRBJ2-3, with 12 bases that match TRBD2. V shed 5 bases and J 5 bases; nucleotides not matched to a gene: 5. From germline, CDR1 is LNHDA and CDR2 SQIVND (reference sequence). This CDR3 comprises 15 residues.